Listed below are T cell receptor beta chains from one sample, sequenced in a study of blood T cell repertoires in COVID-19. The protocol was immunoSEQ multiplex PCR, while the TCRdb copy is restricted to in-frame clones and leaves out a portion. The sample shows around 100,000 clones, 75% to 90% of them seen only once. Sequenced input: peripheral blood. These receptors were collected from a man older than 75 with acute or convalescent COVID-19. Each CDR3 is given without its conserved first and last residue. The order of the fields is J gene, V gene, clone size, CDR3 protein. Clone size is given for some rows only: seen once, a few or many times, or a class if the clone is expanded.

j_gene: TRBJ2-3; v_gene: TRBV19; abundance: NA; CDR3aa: ASSLGALRDTQY
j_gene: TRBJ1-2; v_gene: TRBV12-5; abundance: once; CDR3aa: ASGLVPLGGYGYT
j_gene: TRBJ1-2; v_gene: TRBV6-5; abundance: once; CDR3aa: ASSSVPGNYGYT
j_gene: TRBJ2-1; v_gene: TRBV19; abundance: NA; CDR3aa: ASSIAPSSYNEQF
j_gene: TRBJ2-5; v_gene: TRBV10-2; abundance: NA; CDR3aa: ASSPQRGKETQY
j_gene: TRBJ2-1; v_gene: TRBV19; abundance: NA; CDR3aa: ASRNQGDNNEQF
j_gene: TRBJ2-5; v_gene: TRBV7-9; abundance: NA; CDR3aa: ASSLAGVVETQY
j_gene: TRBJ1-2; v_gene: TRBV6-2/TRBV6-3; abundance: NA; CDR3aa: ASSYGQGATYRGYT
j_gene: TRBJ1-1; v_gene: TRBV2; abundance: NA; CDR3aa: ASSDTGLSYTEAF
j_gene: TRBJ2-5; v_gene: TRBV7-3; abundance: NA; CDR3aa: ASSHRGGGQETQY
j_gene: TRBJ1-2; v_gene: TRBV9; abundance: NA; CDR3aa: ASSVGPRRDYGYT
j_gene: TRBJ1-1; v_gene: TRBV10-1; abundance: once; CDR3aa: ASKGQGSTEAF
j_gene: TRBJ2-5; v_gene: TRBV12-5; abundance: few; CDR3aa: ASGLKPGLALLRNTERWSQY
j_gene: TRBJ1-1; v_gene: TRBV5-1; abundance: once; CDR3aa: ASTPGVAFPNTEAF
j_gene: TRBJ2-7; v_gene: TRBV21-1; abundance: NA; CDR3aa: ASSKRSGDRGRVYEQY
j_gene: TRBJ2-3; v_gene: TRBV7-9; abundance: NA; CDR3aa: ASSASGRGPDTQY
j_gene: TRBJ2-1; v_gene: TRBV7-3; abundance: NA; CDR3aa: ASSLQGGEQF
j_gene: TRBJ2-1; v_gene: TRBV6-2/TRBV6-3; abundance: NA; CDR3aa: ASSKLAPTTSGFNVQF
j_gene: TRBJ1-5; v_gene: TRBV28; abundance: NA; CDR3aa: ASRSGGRDQPQH
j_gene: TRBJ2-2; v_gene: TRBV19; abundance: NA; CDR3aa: ASSIGTSGLTGELF
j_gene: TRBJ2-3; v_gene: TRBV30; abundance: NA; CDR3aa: AWRLAGGPDTQY
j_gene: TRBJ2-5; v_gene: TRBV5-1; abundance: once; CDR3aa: ASSPSQEETQY
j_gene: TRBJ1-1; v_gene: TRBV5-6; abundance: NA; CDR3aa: ASSFLGTLNTEAF
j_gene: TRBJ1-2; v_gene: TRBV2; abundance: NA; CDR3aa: ASSEEGRRGYGYT
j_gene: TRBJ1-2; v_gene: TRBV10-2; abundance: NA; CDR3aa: ASSGGTFGYT
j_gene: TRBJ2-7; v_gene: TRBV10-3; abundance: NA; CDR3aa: AGSFGGTYEQY
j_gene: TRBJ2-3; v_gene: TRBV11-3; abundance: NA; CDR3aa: ASSPRGSSGGPRDTQY
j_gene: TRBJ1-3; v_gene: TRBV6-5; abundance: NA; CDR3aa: ASTTLQGSGNTIY
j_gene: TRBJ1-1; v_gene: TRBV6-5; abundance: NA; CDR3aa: ASTAGLNTEAF
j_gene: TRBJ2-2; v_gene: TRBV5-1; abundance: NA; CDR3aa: ASSFGGAGTGELF
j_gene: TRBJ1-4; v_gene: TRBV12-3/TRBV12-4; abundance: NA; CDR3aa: ASSTPFSSLF
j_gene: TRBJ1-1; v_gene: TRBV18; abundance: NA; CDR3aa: ASSRTGYTEAF
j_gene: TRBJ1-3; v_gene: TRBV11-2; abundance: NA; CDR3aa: ASSGRDRGNTIY
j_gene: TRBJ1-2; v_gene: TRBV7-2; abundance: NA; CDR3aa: ASSQTGVGGYT
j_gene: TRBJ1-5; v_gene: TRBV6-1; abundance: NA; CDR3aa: ASSEGGRSNQPQH
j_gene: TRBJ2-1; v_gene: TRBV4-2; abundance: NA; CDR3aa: ASSLGGANNEQF
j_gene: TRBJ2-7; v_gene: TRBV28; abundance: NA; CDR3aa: ASSFTTPAIHEQY
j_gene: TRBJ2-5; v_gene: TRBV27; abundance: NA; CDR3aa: ASSSRRLAGDQETQY
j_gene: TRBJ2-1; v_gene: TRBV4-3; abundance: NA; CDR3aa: ASSQDRTSGPYNEQF
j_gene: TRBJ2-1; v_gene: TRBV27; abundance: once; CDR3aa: ASSPGTSGREQF
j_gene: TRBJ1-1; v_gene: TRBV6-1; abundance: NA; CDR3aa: ASSEAHRAGGKHTEAF
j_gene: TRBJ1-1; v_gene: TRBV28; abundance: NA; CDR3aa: ASRSGQANTEAF
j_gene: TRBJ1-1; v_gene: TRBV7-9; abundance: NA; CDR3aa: ASSKQVTDPAF
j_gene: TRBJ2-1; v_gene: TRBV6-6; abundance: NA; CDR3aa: ASSPPGQGYHEQF
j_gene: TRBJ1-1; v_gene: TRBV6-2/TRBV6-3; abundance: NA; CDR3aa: ASRPQGGNFPEAF
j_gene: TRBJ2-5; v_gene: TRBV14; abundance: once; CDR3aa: ASSQPGTSGSISETQY
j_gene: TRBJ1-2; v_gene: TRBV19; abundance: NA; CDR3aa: ASSISGYSNYGYT
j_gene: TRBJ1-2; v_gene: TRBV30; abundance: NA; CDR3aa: AWGTGGSGYT
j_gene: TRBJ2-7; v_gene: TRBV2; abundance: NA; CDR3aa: ASSVSGGVSYEQY
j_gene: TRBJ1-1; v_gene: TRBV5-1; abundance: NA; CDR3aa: ASSFGGGSTEAF
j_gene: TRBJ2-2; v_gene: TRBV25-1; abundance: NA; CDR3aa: ASSPGTNTGELF
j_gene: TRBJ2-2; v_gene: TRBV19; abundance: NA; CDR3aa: ATRRAGGDTGELF
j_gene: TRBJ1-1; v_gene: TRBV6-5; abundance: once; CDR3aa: ASSLTGGTEAF
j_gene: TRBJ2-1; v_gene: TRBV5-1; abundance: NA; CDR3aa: ASSWTGGSNEQF
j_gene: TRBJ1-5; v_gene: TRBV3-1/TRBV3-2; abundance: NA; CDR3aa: ASSLGQGEVQPQH
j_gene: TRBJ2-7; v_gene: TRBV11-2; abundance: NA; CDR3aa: ASSPKAGSYEQY
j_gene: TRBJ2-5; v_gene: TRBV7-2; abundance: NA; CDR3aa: ASSLRILGGRYQETQY
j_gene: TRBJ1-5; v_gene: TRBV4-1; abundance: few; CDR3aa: ASSHPPNQPQH
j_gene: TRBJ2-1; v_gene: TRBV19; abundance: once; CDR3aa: ASSIDRRGQF
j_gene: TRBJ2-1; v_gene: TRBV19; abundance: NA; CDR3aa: ASSIISMAGGAPNEQF